These 23 T cell receptor beta chains were sequenced from one sample in a study of regulatory T cells in long-lasting Graves disease. With iRepertoire HTBI primers and Arm-PCR of CDR3 regions, TCR beta libraries were built. Via MiXCR, TCRdb re-called the multiplex PCR reads, giving one row per CDR3 protein. Of 450,000 to 600,000 distinct CDR3 sequences listed, 15% to 20% were seen once; the top ten hold 9% to 15%. Time point specified: newly diagnosed GD, antithyroid drugs for less than 3 months. PBMC RNA was the source of the TCR library. These data were likewise used in another study, on T cells in Graves' hyperthyroidism and ophthalmopathy.

The sequences come from peripheral blood mononuclear cells (PBMCs), collected at new diagnosis, from a patient treated with antithyroid drugs. Every receptor here comes from a middle-aged man with Graves disease.

This clonotype was recorded many times. The V call is TRBV28, the J call TRBJ2-7; D perhaps matches TRBD2 (5 bases). V lost 3 bases and J lost 2, with 14 bases in between. Looked up from germline, CDR1 is MDHEN and CDR2 is SYDVKM. The CDR3 extends over 15 amino acids. As DNA, the CDR3 is TGTGCCAGCAGTTTGGACGGGATTAACCCCTACGAGCAGTACTTC. It codes for CASSLDGINPYEQYF.

The chain links TRBV20-1 to TRBJ2-1, with 9 bases fitting TRBD2. Germline V CDR1 and CDR2: DFQATT, SNEGSKA (reference sequence). V lost 6 bases and J lost 5; bases outside the gene matches: 8. The CDR3 has 14 amino acids. CDR3 loop: CSACAASGNNEQFF. The CDR3 nucleotides are TGCAGTGCCTGCGCCGCTAGCGGGAACAATGAGCAGTTCTTC.

This clonotype was recorded many times. The chain uses TRBV11-3 and TRBJ2-3; D tentatively reads TRBD1 or TRBD2 (5 bases each). CDR3 length equals 13 residues. Germline V gene sequence: CDR1 SGHNT, CDR2 YENEEA. With 5 bases removed from V and 8 bases from J, the gap between germline ends came to 14 bases. CDR3 protein: CASSAGAAATQYF. The CDR3 DNA follows: TGTGCCAGCAGCGCCGGGGCTGCCGCTACGCAGTATTTT.

This clonotype was recorded at least ten times. CDR3 protein: CASSQDPGQGRVSGYTF. CDR3 DNA: TGCGCCAGCAGCCAAGATCCGGGGCAGGGGAGAGTATCTGGCTACACCTTC. J is TRBJ1-2 and V is TRBV4-1, with D possibly being TRBD1 (6 bases). The germline gives CDR1 MGHRA, CDR2 YSYEKL. Trimming took 0 bases from V and 7 from J, leaving 21 bases between them. CDR3 length equals 17 residues.

This clonotype was observed many times. The J gene is TRBJ2-3, the V gene TRBV5-1; D is uncertain. Looked up from germline, CDR1 is SGHRS and CDR2 is YFSETQ. V lost 3 bases, J lost 2 bases, and 13 bases lay in between. This CDR3 is built from 15 residues. CDR3 in DNA: TGCGCCAGCAGCTCCTTGGGCCGGCACACAGATACGCAGTATTTT. This sequence encodes CASSSLGRHTDTQYF.

This clonotype was counted a few times. This sequence joins TRBV20-1 and TRBJ2-1; TRBD1 agrees at 7 bases. The CDR3 is made up of 14 amino acids. The V segment lost 8 bases and the J segment 3 bases; nucleotides outside the gene matches: 10. Germline V CDR1 and CDR2: DFQATT, SNEGSKA (reference sequence). CDR3 DNA: TGCAGTAAAGCCGGGACAGAAAACTACAATGAGCAGTTCTTC. This encodes CSKAGTENYNEQFF.

In its sample, this clonotype was seen many times. The V gene is TRBV6-1, the J gene TRBJ1-2; TRBD1 agrees at 12 bases. From germline, CDR1 is MNHNS and CDR2 SASEGT. The CDR3 runs 16 residues. The V gene end was trimmed by 4 bases and the J gene end by 4 bases; junction bases not matched to a gene: 7. CDR3 in amino acids: CASSASGTGGTYGYTF. The CDR3 bases are TGTGCCAGCAGTGCGTCCGGGACAGGGGGCACCTATGGCTACACCTTC.

This clonotype was counted at least ten times. The chain uses TRBV6-1 and TRBJ1-1; 8 bases align to TRBD1. Germline V gene lookup returns CDR1 MNHNS and CDR2 SASEGT. The CDR3 length is 14 residues. V lost 1 base and J lost 6; bases outside the gene matches: 4. CDR3 bases: TGTGCCAGCAGTGAAGTGCAGGGGGCAGCTGAAGCTTTCTTT. It codes for CASSEVQGAAEAFF.

This clonotype occurred many times. The rearrangement joins TRBV24-1 to TRBJ2-1; 7 bases are a match to TRBD2. Trimming removed 4 bases from V and 4 bases from J; junction bases left unmatched: 15. The V gene's germline CDR1 is KGHDR and CDR2 SFDVKD. This CDR3 region has 18 residues. The CDR3 DNA is TGTGCCACCAGTGAACCCAGACAGCGGGACTCAGATTACAATGAGCAGTTCTTC. Encoded protein: CATSEPRQRDSDYNEQFF.

The rearrangement joins TRBV27 to TRBJ2-1; D is undetermined. The germline V and J ends were trimmed by 4 bases and 9 bases, with 7 bases remaining between them. The CDR3 covers 11 residues. Looked up from germline, CDR1 is MNHEY and CDR2 is SMNVEV (reference sequence). For the CDR3, the DNA is TGTGCCAGCAGTTATGGGCGTGAGCAGTTCTTC. Protein sequence: CASSYGREQFF.

This clonotype appeared many times. This chain connects TRBV11-3 to TRBJ2-7, with TRBD1 identical over 7 bases. CDR3 length: 15 residues. Germline V gives CDR1 SGHNT, CDR2 YENEEA. V dropped 4 bases and J dropped 3; count of bases not matched to a gene: 9. The CDR3 sequence: CASSSKQGVHYEQYF. CDR3 sequence (DNA): TGTGCCAGCAGCTCCAAGCAGGGGGTTCACTACGAGCAGTACTTC.

This clonotype occurred many times. The rearrangement links TRBV20-1 to TRBJ1-1, with 9 bases lining up with TRBD1. The trim removed 6 bases at V and 5 bases at J, leaving 13 bases unmatched. The CDR3 length is 15 residues. CDR1 and CDR2 (germline): DFQATT, SNEGSKA (reference sequence). CDR3 protein: CSAPSFGTGRTEAFF. As DNA, the CDR3 is TGCAGTGCCCCTAGTTTTGGGACAGGGAGGACTGAAGCTTTCTTT.

The chain links TRBV11-2 to TRBJ2-1; no definite D call. V was clipped by 3 bases and J by 0 bases, with 9 bases between them. The V gene's germline CDR1 is SGHAT and CDR2 FQNNGV. The CDR3 totals 15 residues. DNA for the CDR3: TGTGCCAGCAGCTTCAGCTCAAGCTCCTACAATGAGCAGTTCTTC. Translated, it gives CASSFSSSSYNEQFF. The entire variable domain, with the rest obtained from reference TRBV11-2 and TRBJ2-1, is as follows: EAGVAQSPRYKIIEKRQSVAFWCNPISGHATLYWYQQILGQGPKLLIQFQNNGVVDDSQLPKDRFSAERLKGVDSTLKIQPAKLEDSAVYLCASSFSSSSYNEQFFGPGTRLTVL.

This clonotype was seen ten or more times. The V gene is TRBV28, the J gene TRBJ1-4; D is possibly TRBD1 (5 bases). V lost 6 bases to trimming and J lost 0 bases, with 11 bases between them. The germline gives CDR1 MDHEN, CDR2 SYDVKM. The CDR3 has 15 amino acids. Written as DNA, the CDR3 is TGTGCCAGCAGCAGGGCCGGAGCAACTAATGAAAAACTGTTTTTT. Its protein product is CASSRAGATNEKLFF.

This clonotype was seen at least ten times. This rearrangement joins TRBV20-1 to TRBJ2-1; D is unresolved. Germline CDR1 reads DFQATT; CDR2 reads SNEGSKA (reference sequence). The CDR3 is 15 amino acids. V gave up 3 bases and J gave up 5 bases, with 17 bases separating them. The CDR3 sequence is CSASQVAHGDNEQFF. CDR3 DNA: TGCAGTGCTAGCCAGGTGGCTCATGGCGACAATGAGCAGTTCTTC.

This clonotype appeared many times. The CDR3 is CASSLSSTGGLDEQFF. The DNA of the CDR3 is TGTGCCAGCAGTTTATCTTCGACAGGGGGCTTGGATGAGCAGTTCTTC. V and J are TRBV27 and TRBJ2-1; TRBD1 agrees at 10 bases. The V and J ends lost 0 bases and 8 bases, in that order; junction bases with no gene match: 7. CDR3 length: 16 amino acids. The V gene's germline CDR1 is MNHEY and CDR2 SMNVEV (reference sequence).

V is TRBV29-1 and J is TRBJ2-3; 11 bases align to TRBD2. CDR1 is SQVTM, CDR2 ANQGSEA, per germline. After removal of 7 bases from V and 2 bases from J, the junction contained 8 bases not matched to a gene. The CDR3 length is 15 residues. The CDR3 sequence is CSAGGTSGYTDTQYF. In nucleotides, the CDR3 is TGCAGCGCAGGAGGGACTAGCGGATACACAGATACGCAGTATTTT.

This clonotype showed up just a few times. A read error is possible here, since a much larger clone lies one base away. The rearrangement links TRBV20-1 to TRBJ2-5; 7 bases are shared with TRBD2. Germline V gene lookup returns CDR1 DFQATT and CDR2 SNEGSKA (reference sequence). The CDR3 spans 14 residues. CDR3 amino acids: CGASPAGRQETQYF. The CDR3 region has the DNA TGCGGTGCTTCCCCCGCCGGGAGGCAAGAGACCCAGTACTTC.

Ten or more counts support this clonotype. V is TRBV5-1 and J is TRBJ2-1; D may be TRBD1 or TRBD2 (5 bases each). Germline V gene data show CDR1 as SGHRS and CDR2 as YFSETQ. The CDR3 covers 15 residues. V lost 5 bases and J lost 8, with 20 bases in between. CDR3 sequence: CASRLGVPPSHEQFF. DNA for the CDR3: TGCGCCAGCAGACTGGGGGTACCCCCCTCCCATGAGCAGTTCTTC.

This clonotype came up many times. The chain employs TRBV27 and TRBJ2-1; TRBD1 is a possible D gene (8 bases). The CDR3 is 15 amino acids. Germline assignment: CDR1 MNHEY and CDR2 SMNVEV (reference sequence). Trimming cost V 5 bases and J 4 bases, with 15 bases left between them. The CDR3 nucleotides read TGTGCCAGCAGTAGCGGGACAGGAGTATACAATGAGCAGTTCTTC. This translates into CASSSGTGVYNEQFF.

This clonotype was detected many times. This chain links TRBV7-2 with TRBJ2-7; the match to TRBD1 covers 7 bases. V trimming: 4 bases; J trimming: 6 bases; junction bases outside the gene matches: 12. The CDR3 consists of 15 residues. CDR1 SGHTA and CDR2 FQGNSA come from the germline V gene. The CDR3 DNA sequence: TGTGCCAGCAGCTCACCGACAGGGTTGGGGCTCGAGCAGTACTTC. Residues: CASSSPTGLGLEQYF.

This clonotype came up a few times. The chain joins TRBV4-1 to TRBJ2-6; perhaps D is TRBD1 or TRBD2 (5 bases each). The CDR3 consists of 18 residues. The V and J ends lost 1 base and 4 bases respectively, with 17 bases between them. CDR1 MGHRA and CDR2 YSYEKL come from the germline V gene. The CDR3 DNA reads as TGCGCCAGCAGCCAAGTTGTGGGACCAGAGCCCGGGGCCAACGTCCTGACTTTC. Protein: CASSQVVGPEPGANVLTF.

The table lists this clonotype with many counts. The V and J genes are TRBV19 and TRBJ2-7, with TRBD2 identical over 13 bases. J lost 1 base, V lost 6 bases, and 12 bases had no gene match. The germline gives CDR1 LNHDA, CDR2 SQIVND (reference sequence). There are 18 residues in the CDR3. CDR3 coding DNA: TGTGCCAGTAGCCGAAAGACCGGGACTAGCGGGGAGTCCTACGAGCAGTACTTC. Amino acid sequence: CASSRKTGTSGESYEQYF. The full variable domain, completed using reference TRBV19 and TRBJ2-7, is DGGITQSPKYLFRKEGQNVTLSCEQNLNHDAMYWYRQDPGQGLRLIYYSQIVNDFQKGDIAEGYSVSREKKESFPLTVTSAQKNPTAFYLCASSRKTGTSGESYEQYFGPGTRLTVT.